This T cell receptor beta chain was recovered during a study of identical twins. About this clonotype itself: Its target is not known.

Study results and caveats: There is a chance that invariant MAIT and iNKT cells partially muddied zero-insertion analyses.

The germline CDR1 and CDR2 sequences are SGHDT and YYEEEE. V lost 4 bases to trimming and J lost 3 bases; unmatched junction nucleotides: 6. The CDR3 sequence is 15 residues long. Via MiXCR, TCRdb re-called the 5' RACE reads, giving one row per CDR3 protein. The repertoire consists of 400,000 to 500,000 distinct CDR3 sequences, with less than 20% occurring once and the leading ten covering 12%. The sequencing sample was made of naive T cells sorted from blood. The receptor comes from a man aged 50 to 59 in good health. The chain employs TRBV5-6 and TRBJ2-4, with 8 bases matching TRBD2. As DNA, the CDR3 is TGTGCCAGCAGCCCCGGGAGGGCGGGCAAAAACATTCAGTACTTC. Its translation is CASSPGRAGKNIQYF.